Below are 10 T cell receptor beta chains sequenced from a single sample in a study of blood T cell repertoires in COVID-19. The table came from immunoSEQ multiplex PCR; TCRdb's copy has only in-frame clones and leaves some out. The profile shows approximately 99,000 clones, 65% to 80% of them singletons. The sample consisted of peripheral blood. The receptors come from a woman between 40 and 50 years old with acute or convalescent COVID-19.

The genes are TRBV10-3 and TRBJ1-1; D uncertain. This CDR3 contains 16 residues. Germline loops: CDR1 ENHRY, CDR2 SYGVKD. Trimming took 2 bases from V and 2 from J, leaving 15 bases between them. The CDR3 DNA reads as TGTGCCATCAGTGAGAAAGGGATGGAGGGCAACACTGAAGCTTTCTTT. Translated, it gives CAISEKGMEGNTEAFF.

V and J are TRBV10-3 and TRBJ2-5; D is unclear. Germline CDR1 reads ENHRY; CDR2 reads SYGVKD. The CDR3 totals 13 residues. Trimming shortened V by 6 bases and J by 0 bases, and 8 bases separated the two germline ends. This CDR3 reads CAIRPSNQETQYF. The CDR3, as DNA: TGTGCCATCAGACCCAGTAACCAAGAGACCCAGTACTTC.

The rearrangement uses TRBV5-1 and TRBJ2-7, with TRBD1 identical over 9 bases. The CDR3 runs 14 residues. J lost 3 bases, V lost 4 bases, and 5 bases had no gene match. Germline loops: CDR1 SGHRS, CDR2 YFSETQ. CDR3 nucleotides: TGCGCCAGCAGCCCCGGACAGGGGTACTACGAGCAGTACTTC. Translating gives CASSPGQGYYEQYF.

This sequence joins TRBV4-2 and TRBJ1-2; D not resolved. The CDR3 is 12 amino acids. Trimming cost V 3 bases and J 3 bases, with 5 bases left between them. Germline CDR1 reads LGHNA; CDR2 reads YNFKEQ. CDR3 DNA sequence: TGTGCCAGCAGCCACGCGGACTATGGCTACACCTTC. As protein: CASSHADYGYTF.

DNA for the CDR3: TGTGCCTGGAGTGTACTAGTAGAGACCCAGTACTTC. It translates to CAWSVLVETQYF. The chain combines TRBV30 with TRBJ2-5, with D possibly matching TRBD2 (5 bases). The germline V gene has CDR1 GTSNPN and CDR2 SVGIG (reference sequence). The germline V and J ends were trimmed by 0 bases and 4 bases, with 6 bases remaining between them. CDR3 size: 12 residues.

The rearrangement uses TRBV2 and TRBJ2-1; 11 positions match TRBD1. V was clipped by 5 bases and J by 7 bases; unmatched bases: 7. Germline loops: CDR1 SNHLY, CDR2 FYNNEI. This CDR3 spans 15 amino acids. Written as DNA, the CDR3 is TGTGCCAGCAGTCCCCCGGGACAGGGGGGGAATGAGCAGTTCTTC. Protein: CASSPPGQGGNEQFF.

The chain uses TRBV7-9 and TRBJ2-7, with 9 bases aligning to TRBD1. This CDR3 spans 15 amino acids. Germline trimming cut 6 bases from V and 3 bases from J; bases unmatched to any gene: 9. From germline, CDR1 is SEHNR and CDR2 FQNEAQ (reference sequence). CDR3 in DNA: TGTGCCAGCAGGTGGGGGGACAGGGCTGGCTACGAGCAGTACTTC. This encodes CASRWGDRAGYEQYF.

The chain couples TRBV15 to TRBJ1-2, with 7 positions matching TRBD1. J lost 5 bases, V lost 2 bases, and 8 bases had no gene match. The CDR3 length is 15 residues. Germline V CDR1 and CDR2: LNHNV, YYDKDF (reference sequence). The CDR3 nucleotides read TGTGCCACCAGCAGAAATCTCGGGACAGTTTATGGCTACACCTTC. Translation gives CATSRNLGTVYGYTF.

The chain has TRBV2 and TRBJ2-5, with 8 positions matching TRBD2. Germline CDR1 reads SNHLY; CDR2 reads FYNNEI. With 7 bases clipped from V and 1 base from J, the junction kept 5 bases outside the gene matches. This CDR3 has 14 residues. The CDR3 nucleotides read TGTGCCAGCATCATTAGCGGGGTCCAAGAGACCCAGTACTTC. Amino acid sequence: CASIISGVQETQYF.

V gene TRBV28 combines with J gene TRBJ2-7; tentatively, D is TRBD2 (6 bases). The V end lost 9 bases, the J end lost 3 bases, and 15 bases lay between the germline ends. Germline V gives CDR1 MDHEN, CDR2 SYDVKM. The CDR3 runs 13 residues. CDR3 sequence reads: CASKRAQGYEQYF. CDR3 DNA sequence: TGTGCCAGTAAGCGGGCCCAGGGCTACGAGCAGTACTTC.